This paragraph covers one T cell receptor (beta chain) sequence. The antigen remains unidentified. This record belongs to a study of cytomegalovirus exposure and HLA in healthy donors. Study results and limitations: Later analysis placed DRB1 highest and HLA-C lowest in TCR association rates, which differed by HLA locus. Segments of the TCR beta V type were, in most cases, productive about 87% or about 30% of the time in an earlier analysis.

Germline V gene sequence: CDR1 SGHNT, CDR2 YYREEE (reference sequence). The CDR3 spans 15 residues. The V segment lost 3 bases and the J segment 0 bases; nucleotides outside the gene matches: 4. Both 60 Vbeta primers and 13 Jbeta primers went into the PCR. The repertoire was sequenced with immunoSEQ multiplex PCR; TCRdb's copy has only in-frame clones and lacks some. The repertoire holds some 130,000 clones, with around two thirds as singletons. Despite likely unrecorded immune exposures, the donors were nominally healthy at the time of sampling. This chain links TRBV5-4 with TRBJ1-1; 8 bases match TRBD1. Sequenced: PBMCs. This TCR was recovered from a human donor in good health. This CDR3 is CASSSRTGMNTEAFF. CDR3 bases: TGTGCCAGCAGCTCCCGGACAGGGATGAACACTGAAGCTTTCTTT. Supplemented by reference TRBV5-4 and TRBJ1-1, the full variable domain reads ETGVTQSPTHLIKTRGQQVTLRCSSQSGHNTVSWYQQALGQGPQFIFQYYREEENGRGNFPPRFSGLQFPNYSSELNVNALELDDSALYLCASSSRTGMNTEAFFGQGTRLTVV.